The 3 T cell receptor beta chains given below trace back to one sample, sequenced in a study of shared clonotypes between healthy human individuals. The assay was immunoSEQ multiplex PCR, and TCRdb's table has in-frame clones only and misses some. The table lists around 1.9 million clones, 93% of them singletons. Naive CD8 cells lacked CD45RO and underwent positive selection for CCR7, leaving out terminally differentiated effector memory CD45RA+ cells. The sample was naive CD8+ T cells from PBMCs. The receptors stem from a young man in good health. Some clones in this sample may be carry-over from other donors' samples.

The gene calls are TRBV5-1 and TRBJ2-1; 7 nucleotides align to TRBD1. Trimming took 0 bases from V and 1 from J; bases not matched to a gene: 7. The length of the CDR3 is 17 residues. The germline V gene has CDR1 SGHRS and CDR2 YFSETQ. The DNA of the CDR3 is TGCGCCAGCAGCTTGGGCCGACAGGGTAGATCCTACAATGAGCAGTTCTTC. This sequence encodes CASSLGRQGRSYNEQFF.

J is TRBJ2-7 and V is TRBV27; 9 bases map to TRBD1. CDR1 MNHEY and CDR2 SMNVEV come from the germline V gene (reference sequence). The length of the CDR3 is 16 residues. Trimming cost V 3 bases and J 3 bases; bases outside gene matches: 9. The chain's CDR3 is CASSLRPGQGLYEQYF. In nucleotides, the CDR3 is TGTGCCAGCAGTTTGCGACCGGGACAGGGACTCTACGAGCAGTACTTC.

This clone was picked up a small number of times. This chain links TRBV13 with TRBJ1-1, with 7 bases that match TRBD1. J lost 2 bases, V lost 3 bases, and 3 bases had no gene match. The germline V gene encodes CDR1 PRHDT and CDR2 FYEKMQ (reference sequence). CDR3 length equals 14 residues. CDR3 nucleotides: TGTGCCAGCAGCTTCCCAGGGGGTAACACTGAAGCTTTCTTT. Encoded protein: CASSFPGGNTEAFF.